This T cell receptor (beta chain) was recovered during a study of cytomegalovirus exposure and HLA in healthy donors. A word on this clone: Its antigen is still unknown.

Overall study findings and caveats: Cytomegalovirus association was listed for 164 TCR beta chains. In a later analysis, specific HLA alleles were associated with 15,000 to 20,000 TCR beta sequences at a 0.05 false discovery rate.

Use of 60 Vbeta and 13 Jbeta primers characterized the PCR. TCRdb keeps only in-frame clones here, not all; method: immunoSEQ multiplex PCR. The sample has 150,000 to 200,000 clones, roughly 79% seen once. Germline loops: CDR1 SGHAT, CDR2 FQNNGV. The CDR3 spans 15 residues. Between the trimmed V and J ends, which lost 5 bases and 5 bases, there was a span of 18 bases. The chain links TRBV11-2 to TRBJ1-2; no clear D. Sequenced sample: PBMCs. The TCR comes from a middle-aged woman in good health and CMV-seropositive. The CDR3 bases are TGTGCCAGCAGCCCCCCGAGGGCAGGCCTATATGGCTACACCTTC. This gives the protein CASSPPRAGLYGYTF.